A single sample is the source of the 23 T cell receptor beta chains below, sequenced in a study of control samples from healthy donors and cancer patients. Profiled with immunoSEQ multiplex PCR; TCRdb holds only in-frame clones, not every one. The table records under 200,000 clones, about 94% of them present only once. The sample comprised blood. These receptor sequences come from a woman aged 40-49 years in good health.

This chain links TRBV5-1 with TRBJ2-2, with 11 bases identical to TRBD2. From germline, CDR1 is SGHRS and CDR2 YFSETQ. The ends lost 2 bases at V and 4 bases at J; junction bases unmatched: 1. The CDR3 loop spans 15 amino acids. This chain's CDR3 is CASSFTSGSTGELFF. The CDR3 DNA reads as TGCGCCAGCAGCTTTACTAGCGGGAGCACCGGGGAGCTGTTTTTT.

V is TRBV15 and J is TRBJ1-2, with a tentative D call TRBD1 (6 bases). The CDR3 loop spans 17 amino acids. Trimming left V 5 bases short and J 0 bases short, with 19 bases between. Germline V lookup: CDR1 LNHNV, CDR2 YYDKDF (reference sequence). The DNA of the CDR3 is TGTGCCACCAGCGGGGGCCTCCAACCAGTCCCTAACTATGGCTACACCTTC. As protein: CATSGGLQPVPNYGYTF.

V and J are TRBV9 and TRBJ1-2, with 10 bases lining up with TRBD1. The CDR3 is made up of 16 amino acids. Germline loops: CDR1 SGDLS, CDR2 YYNGEE. The ends lost 3 bases at V and 6 bases at J; junction bases unmatched: 11. The CDR3 DNA follows: TGTGCCAGCAGCGCTCACGGGACAGGGGAAGGGGATGGCTACACCTTC. Protein: CASSAHGTGEGDGYTF.

In this sample, this clone turned up once. This chain uses TRBV4-2 with TRBJ2-5; TRBD1 is a possible D gene (6 bases). Trimming stripped 3 bases from V and 3 bases from J, with 11 bases between. Germline V lookup: CDR1 LGHNA, CDR2 YNFKEQ. The CDR3 totals 14 residues. CDR3 in DNA: TGTGCCAGCAGCCACCGGCCAGGGGAAGAGACCCAGTACTTC. Amino acid sequence: CASSHRPGEETQYF.

This chain connects TRBV6-2 or TRBV6-3 to TRBJ2-1; maybe TRBD1 (6 bases). This CDR3 is built from 12 residues. With 6 bases removed from V and 14 bases from J, the gap between germline ends came to 17 bases. CDR1 is MNHEY and CDR2 is SVGEGT in the germline V gene. The CDR3 nucleotides are TGTGCCAGCAGCCATAAAACAGGGTGGGAGTTCTTC. This sequence encodes CASSHKTGWEFF.

The chain is built from TRBV11-2 and TRBJ1-1; tentatively, D is TRBD1 (5 bases). This CDR3 spans 15 amino acids. V gave up 5 bases and J gave up 5 bases, with 18 bases separating them. Germline-derived CDR1 and CDR2 are SGHAT and FQNNGV. The DNA of the CDR3 is TGTGCCAGCAGCCCGATGACAGCCATGGGGACTGAAGCTTTCTTT. The encoded protein is CASSPMTAMGTEAFF.

V usage is TRBV6-5 and J usage is TRBJ1-3, with unresolved D. Per the germline V gene, CDR1 is MNHEY and CDR2 is SVGAGI. V shed 8 bases and J shed 7 bases, with 9 bases lying between them. The CDR3 contains 11 residues. The CDR3 bases are TGTGCCAGCCACTTGGGCAACACCATATATTTT. Protein product: CASHLGNTIYF.

The genes are TRBV27 and TRBJ2-1; the D gene is possibly TRBD2 (5 bases). This CDR3 comprises 13 residues. The V and J ends lost 3 bases and 6 bases respectively, with 9 bases between them. The V gene's germline CDR1 is MNHEY and CDR2 SMNVEV (reference sequence). CDR3 sequence reads: CASSLDWPNEQFF. Here the CDR3 DNA reads TGTGCCAGCAGTTTGGACTGGCCCAATGAGCAGTTCTTC.

This clone was picked up one time. This rearrangement joins TRBV25-1 to TRBJ2-1, with 7 bases that match TRBD2. The CDR3 is 16 amino acids. V shed 10 bases and J 8 bases; nucleotides not matched to a gene: 20. Germline-derived CDR1 and CDR2 are MGHDK and SYGVNS. The CDR3 is CATYLQGAGYHHEQFF. In nucleotides, the CDR3 is TGTGCCACTTACTTGCAGGGAGCGGGGTATCACCATGAGCAGTTCTTC.

The chain is built from TRBV4-3 and TRBJ1-2, with TRBD1 matching 7 bases. The ends lost 3 bases at V and 6 bases at J; junction bases unmatched: 10. Germline CDR1 reads LGHNA; CDR2 reads YSLEER. The CDR3 sequence is 15 residues long. CDR3 amino acids: CASSHLPGQQNGYTF. DNA for the CDR3: TGCGCCAGCAGCCACCTCCCGGGACAGCAGAATGGCTACACCTTC.

The DNA of the CDR3 is TGTGCCAGCAGTGCCGGGACAGGGGGAAATTCACCCCTCCACTTT. Translated: CASSAGTGGNSPLHF. The chain recombines TRBV27 with TRBJ1-6; 11 bases are shared with TRBD1. Per germline, CDR1 MNHEY and CDR2 SMNVEV (reference sequence). The J segment lost 7 bases and the V segment lost 5 bases, leaving 4 bases of the junction unmatched. This CDR3 comprises 15 residues.

The CDR3: CASSYKAGGIQETQYF. The CDR3 region has the DNA TGTGCCAGCAGTTACAAAGCGGGGGGCATTCAAGAGACCCAGTACTTC. This sequence joins TRBV6-6 and TRBJ2-5, with 9 nucleotides matching TRBD2. This CDR3 comprises 16 residues. CDR1 is MNHNY and CDR2 is SVGAGI in the germline V gene (reference sequence). V trimming: 2 bases; J trimming: 2 bases; junction bases outside the gene matches: 6.

The chain couples TRBV19 to TRBJ2-1; unclear D gene. CDR1 and CDR2 from the germline V gene are LNHDA and SQIVND (reference sequence). CDR3 length: 13 amino acids. The germline V and J ends were trimmed by 4 bases and 5 bases, with 9 bases remaining between them. CDR3 sequence: CASSRRQNNEQFF. As DNA, the CDR3 is TGTGCCAGTAGTAGGCGTCAGAACAATGAGCAGTTCTTC.

The chain links TRBV5-4 to TRBJ1-2, with D possibly matching TRBD1 (5 bases). The CDR3 contains 14 residues. Deletions cut 1 base from V and 8 bases from J, with 15 bases between. Germline CDR1 reads SGHNT; CDR2 reads YYREEE (reference sequence). This chain's CDR3 is CASSLSEGRWGYTF. As DNA, the CDR3 is TGTGCCAGCAGCTTGAGCGAGGGGCGGTGGGGCTACACCTTC.

The CDR3 sequence is CASSPGQGVGQETQYF. CDR3 in DNA: TGTGCCAGCAGCCCGGGACAGGGGGTCGGTCAAGAGACCCAGTACTTC. The chain combines TRBV9 with TRBJ2-5; 11 bases line up with TRBD1. The CDR3 contains 16 residues. The junction had 7 bases not matched to a gene; V was cut back by 4 bases and J by 2 bases. Per germline, CDR1 SGDLS and CDR2 YYNGEE.

The chain combines TRBV3-1 (or the pseudogene TRBV3-2) with TRBJ1-1; no clear D gene. Germline V gene data show CDR1 as LGHDT and CDR2 as YNNKEL (reference sequence). This CDR3 contains 13 residues. V was pared by 0 bases and J by 9 bases, with 11 bases between. CDR3 protein: CASSQESGSQAFF. CDR3 coding DNA: TGTGCCAGCAGCCAAGAATCTGGGAGTCAAGCTTTCTTT.

The V and J genes are TRBV19 and TRBJ1-2; D not certain. V lost 1 base and J lost 4, with 13 bases in between. There are 15 residues in the CDR3. The V gene's germline CDR1 is LNHDA and CDR2 SQIVND (reference sequence). CDR3 nucleotide sequence: TGTGCCAGTAGTATAGCCCCCGGGCAGAGCTATGGCTACACCTTC. The encoded protein is CASSIAPGQSYGYTF. The variable domain in full, completed from reference TRBV19 and TRBJ1-2, reads DGGITQSPKYLFRKEGQNVTLSCEQNLNHDAMYWYRQDPGQGLRLIYYSQIVNDFQKGDIAEGYSVSREKKESFPLTVTSAQKNPTAFYLCASSIAPGQSYGYTFGSGTRLTVV.

In its sample, this clone was seen once. The V gene is TRBV7-2, the J gene TRBJ2-5; the D gene is possibly TRBD2 (6 bases). Germline V gene lookup returns CDR1 SGHTA and CDR2 FQGNSA. CDR3 length: 14 residues. V lost 1 base, J lost 4 bases, and 10 bases lay in between. The CDR3: CASSLVLGGETQYF. The CDR3 bases are TGTGCCAGCAGCTTAGTTCTCGGGGGAGAGACCCAGTACTTC. Complete variable domain (other parts from reference TRBV7-2 and TRBJ2-5): GAGVSQSPSNKVTEKGKDVELRCDPISGHTALYWYRQSLGQGLEFLIYFQGNSAPDKSGLPSDRFSAERTGGSVSTLTIQRTQQEDSAVYLCASSLVLGGETQYFGPGTRLLVL.

The chain is built from TRBV6-1 and TRBJ2-3; TRBD2 aligns across 13 bases. The CDR3 has 14 residues. Germline V gene data show CDR1 as MNHNS and CDR2 as SASEGT. Trimming cost V 8 bases and J 6 bases; bases outside gene matches: 5. The CDR3 is CASQLAGGLDTQYF. In DNA, the CDR3 is TGTGCCAGCCAACTAGCGGGGGGGCTGGATACGCAGTATTTT.

This clone was seen once. The chain carries TRBV6-1 and TRBJ2-3; the match to TRBD1 covers 9 bases. The germline V gene encodes CDR1 MNHNS and CDR2 SASEGT. Trimming at V came to 0 bases and at J to 11 bases, leaving 3 bases not matched to a gene. This CDR3 region has 13 residues. The CDR3 nucleotides are TGTGCCAGCAGTGAAGCTGGGGACAGGGTGCAGTATTTT. Encoded protein: CASSEAGDRVQYF.

The chain has TRBV5-1 and TRBJ1-4; the D is unclear. CDR1 and CDR2 (germline): SGHRS, YFSETQ. V lost 2 bases, J lost 8 bases, and 10 bases lay in between. The CDR3 extends over 13 amino acids. CDR3 amino acids: CASSFRIGEKLFF. In nucleotides, the CDR3 is TGCGCCAGCAGCTTCCGGATAGGGGAAAAACTGTTTTTT.

The V gene is TRBV11-3, the J gene TRBJ2-5; 7 nucleotides line up with TRBD2. CDR1 SGHNT and CDR2 YENEEA come from the germline V gene. The V gene end was trimmed by 3 bases and the J gene end by 4 bases; junction bases not matched to a gene: 2. The CDR3 covers 13 residues. The chain's CDR3 is CASSLGGLETQYF. The CDR3 bases are TGTGCCAGCAGCTTGGGAGGGTTAGAGACCCAGTACTTC.

The chain links TRBV29-1 to TRBJ1-1, with D perhaps TRBD1 (6 bases). The CDR3 spans 17 residues. Looked up from germline, CDR1 is SQVTM and CDR2 is ANQGSEA. V lost 4 bases and J lost 5, with 26 bases in between. The CDR3 here is CSVAVTLGGRVGTEAFF. The DNA for the CDR3 is TGCAGCGTTGCCGTCACCCTCGGGGGGCGCGTCGGGACTGAAGCTTTCTTT.